The clone carrying this T cell receptor (beta chain) was recorded a few times. The sample belongs to a study of blood T cell repertoires in COVID-19. Authors' methods: Quantification of nucleated cells was approximated via reference gene primer amplification. Method: immunoSEQ multiplex PCR; TCRdb's copy keeps in-frame clones and lacks some. V, J and clone size derive from that table, while D and trimming were established from the DNA sequence. Of more than 200,000 clones listed, approximately 88% are singletons. The germline V gene encodes CDR1 SGHRS and CDR2 YFSETQ. The CDR3 has 16 amino acids. J lost 1 base, V lost 5 bases, and 9 bases had no gene match. Seattle patient enrollment occurred during active infection, with longitudinal follow-up thereafter.

The V gene is TRBV5-1, the J gene TRBJ2-3; 8 bases match TRBD1. The receptor was isolated from a woman in her 30s with COVID-19, enrolled during active disease. Sample: peripheral blood. CDR3 protein: CASREFPGQGTDTQYF. CDR3 nucleotides: TGCGCCAGCAGGGAATTTCCGGGACAGGGCACAGATACGCAGTATTTT.